Presented here are 14 T cell receptor beta chains from one specimen sequenced in a study of post-analysis software for immune sequencing data. Tagging with unique molecular identifiers was a feature of the TCR beta cDNA libraries. TCRdb re-derived calls from the PCR reads in MiXCR, one entry per CDR3 protein. Among about 540,000 distinct CDR3 sequences listed, around a third were seen once. Study-wide results and caveats: Roughly 5 TRBV segments (TRBV5-6, TRBV5-1 and TRBV20-1 among them) occurred more frequently in patients than in controls.

The antigens for these receptors are not known. Sequencing input: blood. The origin of the receptors is a girl aged 2-17 years with multiple sclerosis.

The chain couples TRBV5-1 to TRBJ2-3; D is perhaps TRBD2 (6 bases). CDR3 length: 16 residues. Trimming shortened V by 0 bases and J by 0 bases, and 11 bases separated the two germline ends. CDR1 and CDR2 from the germline V gene are SGHRS and YFSETQ. CDR3 region: CASSLVGTWSTDTQYF. In DNA, the CDR3 is TGCGCCAGCAGCTTGGTAGGGACTTGGAGCACAGATACGCAGTATTTT.

The rearrangement uses TRBV6-1 and TRBJ1-2; 11 positions agree with TRBD1. Trimming took 7 bases from V and 8 from J; bases not matched to a gene: 6. Germline V gives CDR1 MNHNS, CDR2 SASEGT. The CDR3 spans 13 residues. For the CDR3, the DNA is TGTGCCAGCACCGGACAGGGGGCTGGCGGCTACACCTTC. Its translation is CASTGQGAGGYTF.

Of note for this clonotype: Possible read error: a much larger clone is one base away. This chain links TRBV6-5 with TRBJ2-1; no clear D gene. V was trimmed by 5 bases and J by 9 bases, leaving 8 bases between them. This CDR3 comprises 11 residues. Germline loops: CDR1 MNHEY, CDR2 SVGAGI. CDR3 nucleotide sequence: TGTGCCAGCAGTCATTTGGGTGAGCAGTTCTTC. It is translated as CASSHLGEQFF.

The chain has TRBV11-2 and TRBJ2-5; 7 positions agree with TRBD1. Germline CDR1 SGHAT, CDR2 FQNNGV. With V trimmed by 2 bases and J by 4 bases, 19 bases remained unmatched. This CDR3 spans 19 amino acids. For the CDR3, the DNA is TGTGCCAGCAGCTTACCAAAAGGAACTCGGCAGGGGGTAACAGAGACCCAGTACTTC. This translates into CASSLPKGTRQGVTETQYF.

In its sample, this clonotype was seen a few times. J is TRBJ2-1 and V is TRBV4-1; 8 bases are a match to TRBD1. After removal of 3 bases from V and 7 bases from J, the junction contained 11 bases not matched to a gene. The CDR3 has 16 residues. Germline CDR1 MGHRA, CDR2 YSYEKL. The CDR3 here is CASSHLTGDLGNEQFF. CDR3 DNA sequence: TGCGCCAGCAGCCACCTGACAGGGGATTTAGGAAATGAGCAGTTCTTC.

The chain employs TRBV20-1 and TRBJ1-4; D is unresolved. This CDR3 region has 15 residues. Germline CDR1 reads DFQATT; CDR2 reads SNEGSKA (reference sequence). V lost 0 bases to trimming and J lost 3 bases, with 11 bases between them. The CDR3 DNA reads TGCAGTGCTAGAGACAGTAAGGTTTCTAATGAAAAACTGTTTTTT. It codes for CSARDSKVSNEKLFF.

This clonotype has just a few counts. The junction shows a germline mismatch at one end, possibly a read error. This sequence joins TRBV3-1 and TRBJ2-7; D uncertain. CDR3 length: 16 residues. The germline CDR1 and CDR2 sequences are LGHDT and YNNKEL (reference sequence). DNA for the CDR3: TGTGCCAGCAGTCAAGGGCCCGGACGGGCCTCCTACGAGCAGTACTTC. This gives the protein CASSQGPGRASYEQYF.

This clonotype showed up just a few times. V gene TRBV28 combines with J gene TRBJ1-2; D may be TRBD1 (5 bases). The CDR3 is 14 residues long. The V gene lost 10 bases and the J gene lost 4 bases, with 19 bases spanning the gap. Per germline, CDR1 MDHEN and CDR2 SYDVKM. CDR3 bases: TGTGCCACCACCGGGGGTTCTAATCCCTATGGCTACACCTTC. Its protein product is CATTGGSNPYGYTF.

In this sample, this clonotype turned up a few times. CDR3 in DNA: TGCAGTGCTAGAGTGCCAGGGGCCTTCACTGAAGCTTTCTTT. Its protein is CSARVPGAFTEAFF. The chain joins TRBV20-1 to TRBJ1-1; the D gene is possibly TRBD1 (6 bases). Looked up from germline, CDR1 is DFQATT and CDR2 is SNEGSKA (reference sequence). V lost 1 base to trimming and J lost 4 bases, with 13 bases between them. The CDR3 totals 14 residues.

V gene TRBV7-2 combines with J gene TRBJ2-1; 9 nucleotides match TRBD2. J was trimmed by 1 base and V by 5 bases; bases with no gene match: 15. CDR1 SGHTA and CDR2 FQGNSA come from the germline V gene. The CDR3 has 19 amino acids. The CDR3 DNA reads TGTGCCAGCAGCCTCCTCCTCGGGAGCGGGGGGCTTTCCTACAATGAGCAGTTCTTC. It is translated as CASSLLLGSGGLSYNEQFF.

The chain recombines TRBV12-3 or TRBV12-4 with TRBJ2-5; 7 nucleotides match TRBD1. The CDR3 is made up of 15 amino acids. J was trimmed by 0 bases and V by 3 bases; bases with no gene match: 4. The CDR3 sequence: CASSLGTEHQETQYF. CDR3 bases: TGTGCCAGCAGTTTGGGGACAGAACACCAAGAGACCCAGTACTTC.

In regard to this clonotype: Mismatch with germline at one junction end may stem from a read error. The chain recombines TRBV3-1 with TRBJ2-1; perhaps TRBD2 as D (5 bases). The CDR3 runs 15 residues. Germline CDR1 and CDR2: LGHDT and YNNKEL (reference sequence). The CDR3 nucleotides read TGTGCCGGCAGCCAAACGGGAAAAGTGCGGAATGAGCAGTTCTTC. This codes for CAGSQTGKVRNEQFF.

The genes are TRBV12-3 or TRBV12-4 and TRBJ2-2; 11 positions match TRBD2. J was trimmed by 6 bases and V by 6 bases; bases with no gene match: 6. The CDR3 extends over 15 amino acids. The CDR3 nucleotides are TGTGCCAGCAGCTTTAGCGGGGGGGCCTCCGGGGAGCTGTTTTTT. This translates into CASSFSGGASGELFF.

This clonotype has more than one count but fewer than ten. The rearrangement uses TRBV6-6 and TRBJ2-1; TRBD2 aligns across 11 bases. Germline V gives CDR1 MNHNY, CDR2 SVGAGI (reference sequence). V lost 5 bases to trimming and J lost 8 bases; unmatched junction nucleotides: 11. The CDR3 has 16 residues. DNA of the CDR3: TGTGCCAGCAGTGCCCTACGTAGCGGGGGGGCCTATGAGCAGTTCTTC. This sequence encodes CASSALRSGGAYEQFF.